The 6 T cell receptor beta chains given below trace back to one sample, sequenced in a study of CD8+ T cells in alopecia areata. Treatment specified: oral pan-JAK inhibitor, 5-10 mg twice daily. Extraction of RNA preceded its reverse transcription into cDNA, which served as the sequencing template. The method was immunoSEQ multiplex PCR; TCRdb's version includes in-frame clones alone and lacks a portion of them. The table shows about 210,000 clones, with about 50% occurring only once. This specimen consisted of CD4+ T cells sorted from blood, obtained at week 4, from a patient treated with tofacitinib. Every receptor here comes from a human donor with alopecia areata.

The chain has TRBV10-3 and TRBJ2-1; TRBD1 aligns across 8 bases. J was trimmed by 9 bases and V by 6 bases; bases with no gene match: 10. The germline gives CDR1 ENHRY, CDR2 SYGVKD. The CDR3 sequence is 14 residues long. The CDR3 reads CAIRPGQDLPEQFF. CDR3 bases: TGTGCCATCAGGCCGGGACAGGACCTCCCTGAGCAGTTCTTC.

The rearrangement links TRBV29-1 to TRBJ1-2; D ambiguous. The CDR3 runs 12 residues. In germline, CDR1 is SQVTM, CDR2 ANQGSEA. V was cut by 4 bases and J by 5 bases, with 11 bases left in between. The CDR3 nucleotides read TGCAGCGTTGGGGAGACAAAGTATGGCTACACCTTC. Amino acids: CSVGETKYGYTF.

This clone was observed a handful of times. CDR3 sequence reads: CSVDDAGPGGDTQYF. CDR3 nucleotide sequence: TGCAGCGTTGATGACGCTGGTCCAGGGGGAGATACGCAGTATTTT. The chain recombines TRBV29-1 with TRBJ2-3, with 7 bases fitting TRBD1. The CDR3 spans 15 residues. CDR1 is SQVTM and CDR2 is ANQGSEA in the germline V gene. V was pared by 3 bases and J by 5 bases, with 11 bases of the junction left unmatched.

In this sample, this clone turned up once. The V gene is TRBV30, the J gene TRBJ1-2; D unclear. V dropped 5 bases and J dropped 2 bases, with 12 bases sitting between them. The CDR3 is 13 amino acids. Germline CDR1 reads GTSNPN; CDR2 reads SVGIG (reference sequence). CDR3 sequence (DNA): TGTGCCTGGGGCGGACGGGTAAACTATGGCTACACCTTC. It specifies CAWGGRVNYGYTF.

This chain uses TRBV2 with TRBJ1-1, with TRBD1 as a possible D gene (5 bases). The CDR3 is made up of 14 amino acids. The germline V and J ends were trimmed by 6 bases and 7 bases, with 18 bases remaining between them. Germline V gene sequence: CDR1 SNHLY, CDR2 FYNNEI. DNA for the CDR3: TGTGCCAGCAGCTCGGGACGAGTTGGGGGTGAAGCTTTCTTT. Translation gives CASSSGRVGGEAFF.

This rearrangement joins TRBV5-1 to TRBJ1-2, with 7 bases identical to TRBD1. CDR1 and CDR2 from the germline V gene are SGHRS and YFSETQ. V shed 3 bases and J 6 bases; nucleotides not matched to a gene: 14. The CDR3 has 16 amino acids. CDR3 coding DNA: TGCGCCAGCAGCTCACAGGGGCGCGGGGGAGATAATGGCTACACCTTC. Translation gives CASSSQGRGGDNGYTF.